The rows below give T cell receptor beta chains drawn from one sample of a study of CXCR3-negative and CXCR3-positive naive CD8 T cells. TCRdb reworked the 5' RACE reads into one entry per CDR3 protein, no DNA. This listing includes roughly 48,000 distinct CDR3 sequences. The sample consisted of memory CD8+ T cells from blood. These receptors all come from a human donor in good health. Some clones in this sample may be carry-over from other donors' samples. Both conserved end residues are part of each CDR3.

V gene	J gene	CDR3 protein
TRBV9	TRBJ2-5	CASSAEAGGRETQYF
TRBV6-5	TRBJ2-7	CASSSDRAVQYF
TRBV20-1	TRBJ2-7	CSSQGTGFSYEQYF
TRBV4-1	TRBJ2-7	CASSQVMVAYEQYF
TRBV19	TRBJ1-1	CASSPRDRGRTEAFF
TRBV7-9	TRBJ2-7	CASSETAYEQYF
TRBV12-3/TRBV12-4	TRBJ2-3	CASSARDGTDTQYF
TRBV4-1	TRBJ2-3	CASSQDPDLTDTQYF
TRBV4-3	TRBJ1-5	CASSQEYRGPHQPQHF
TRBV10-2	TRBJ1-1	CASSPGQGYTEAFF
TRBV6-5	TRBJ2-7	CASSQEGNEQYF
TRBV9	TRBJ2-7	CASSDEYEQYF
TRBV4-1	TRBJ2-5	CASSQGDSGSQETQYF
TRBV10-3	TRBJ1-2	CAISESDRAYGYTF